The rows below give T cell receptor beta chains drawn from one sample of a study of T cell responses to AZD1222 COVID-19 vaccine. Sequenced by immunoSEQ multiplex PCR; TCRdb stores in-frame clones only, minus some. The sample shows about 92,000 clones, roughly 87% of them seen only once. Sequencing used peripheral blood, obtained on day 0 of AZD1222 vaccination. The receptor source for this set is an adult in good health. Each CDR3 is given with its conserved first and last residue. D genes are given only for firm matches. Not every row has a clone size; where given, it reads once, few, many or a size class.

>TRBD2|TRBV4-2|NA|TRBJ2-7
CASSQGGRGAYEQYF
TGTGCCAGCAGCCAGGGTGGACGGGGGGCCTACGAGCAGTACTTC
>NA|TRBV6-5|NA|TRBJ2-1
CASSKLGDNEQFF
TGTGCCAGCAGCAAACTGGGAGACAATGAGCAGTTCTTC
>TRBD1|TRBV29-1|NA|TRBJ1-2
CSVGQGANYGYTF
TGCAGCGTGGGACAGGGGGCTAACTATGGCTACACCTTC
>TRBD1|TRBV20-1|NA|TRBJ2-2
CSASEGAGRTGELFF
TGCAGTGCGAGTGAGGGGGCAGGTCGAACCGGGGAGCTGTTTTTT
>NA|TRBV7-3|NA|TRBJ1-1
CASSSQGLEAFF
TGTGCCAGCAGCTCCCAGGGCCTTGAAGCTTTCTTT
>NA|TRBV5-1|NA|TRBJ2-1
CASSFPPVNEQFF
TGCGCCAGCAGCTTCCCTCCGGTGAATGAGCAGTTCTTC
>NA|TRBV3-1/TRBV3-2|NA|TRBJ2-2
CASSHGQPGELFF
TGTGCCAGCAGCCATGGACAGCCCGGGGAGCTGTTTTTT
>TRBD2|TRBV19|NA|TRBJ2-3
CASRSGGADTDTQYF
TGTGCCAGTAGGAGCGGGGGGGCGGACACAGATACGCAGTATTTT
>NA|TRBV7-2|NA|TRBJ1-1
CASRPGQQNTEAFF
TGTGCCAGCAGACCTGGACAGCAGAACACTGAAGCTTTCTTT
>NA|TRBV18|NA|TRBJ2-6
CASSPPGLNPSSGANVLTF
TGTGCCAGCTCACCACCCGGACTGAATCCCAGTTCTGGGGCCAACGTCCTGACTTTC
>NA|TRBV2|NA|TRBJ2-1
CASSAAGYNEQFF
TGTGCCAGCAGTGCAGCAGGTTACAATGAGCAGTTCTTC
>NA|TRBV7-9|NA|TRBJ1-1
CASSLDLQGPEAFF
TGTGCCAGCAGCTTAGATCTCCAGGGACCTGAAGCTTTCTTT
>NA|TRBV11-3|NA|TRBJ2-1
CASSPEGAYNEQFF
TGTGCCAGCAGCCCGGAGGGTGCCTACAATGAGCAGTTCTTC
>NA|TRBV12-5|NA|TRBJ1-1
CASGLVLGQYTEAFF
TGTGCTAGTGGTTTGGTACTCGGCCAGTACACTGAAGCTTTCTTT
>NA|TRBV19|NA|TRBJ1-6
CASSGEAGTNDSPLHF
TGTGCCAGTAGTGGGGAAGCCGGGACAAATGATTCACCCCTCCACTTT
>TRBD1|TRBV6-5|NA|TRBJ1-5
CASSMTGYQPQHF
TGTGCCAGCAGCATGACAGGGTATCAGCCCCAGCATTTT
>TRBD1|TRBV18|once|TRBJ1-1
CASSRGQGAGTEAFF
TGTGCCAGCTCACGAGGACAGGGGGCCGGCACTGAAGCTTTCTTT
>TRBD1|TRBV5-1|NA|TRBJ1-1
CASRPDRQEAFF
TGCGCCAGCAGGCCGGACAGGCAAGAAGCTTTCTTT
>TRBD2|TRBV20-1|NA|TRBJ2-1
CSARTSGLQFF
TGCAGTGCTAGGACTAGCGGGTTGCAGTTCTTC
>NA|TRBV6-1|NA|TRBJ1-5
CASSEDGGYQPQHF
TGTGCCAGCAGTGAAGATGGGGGGTATCAGCCCCAGCATTTT
>TRBD1|TRBV25-1|NA|TRBJ1-4
CASSESGGREKLFF
TGTGCCAGCAGTGAATCAGGGGGCCGTGAAAAACTGTTTTTT
>NA|TRBV6-5|NA|TRBJ1-1
CASSYGLPGGLGEAFF
TGTGCCAGCAGTTACGGTCTCCCGGGGGGCTTGGGTGAAGCTTTCTTT
>TRBD1|TRBV5-4|NA|TRBJ1-2
CASSFRTGATNYGYTF
TGTGCCAGCAGCTTTCGGACAGGCGCAACGAACTATGGCTACACCTTC
>NA|TRBV6-5|once|TRBJ1-1
CASSLGKRNTKAFF
TGTGCCAGCAGTTTGGGGAAACGGAACACTAAAGCTTTCTTT
>NA|TRBV6-2/TRBV6-3|NA|TRBJ2-6
CASSYSLLGRTGANVLTF
TGTGCCAGCAGTTACTCGCTTTTAGGGAGAACCGGGGCCAACGTCCTGACTTTC
>NA|TRBV3-1/TRBV3-2|NA|TRBJ1-5
CASSHETDRGPQHF
TGTGCCAGCAGCCATGAAACGGACCGCGGGCCCCAGCATTTT
>NA|TRBV5-1|NA|TRBJ2-3
CASSLAGDITDTQYF
TGCGCCAGCAGCTTGGCGGGGGATATTACAGATACGCAGTATTTT
>NA|TRBV28|NA|TRBJ1-4
CASSLGRNEKLFF
TGTGCCAGCAGTTTAGGCAGAAATGAAAAACTGTTTTTT
>NA|TRBV5-1|NA|TRBJ2-3
CASSRSTDTQYF
TGCGCCAGCAGCCGGAGTACAGATACGCAGTATTTT
>TRBD1|TRBV9|NA|TRBJ2-3
CASSHRDRARTDTQYF
TGTGCCAGCAGCCACCGGGACAGGGCTCGCACAGATACGCAGTATTTT
>TRBD2|TRBV28|NA|TRBJ2-3
CASSFLAGTDTQYF
TGTGCCAGCAGTTTCCTAGCGGGCACAGATACGCAGTATTTT
>NA|TRBV18|NA|TRBJ1-6
CASSSNRDSPLHF
TGTGCCAGCTCATCGAACAGGGATTCACCCCTCCACTTT
>NA|TRBV19|NA|TRBJ2-1
CASSFSSYNEQFF
TGTGCCAGTAGTTTCAGCTCCTACAATGAGCAGTTCTTC
>TRBD2|TRBV9|NA|TRBJ2-5
CASSVGIAGGPQETQYF
TGTGCCAGCAGCGTAGGTATAGCGGGGGGCCCACAAGAGACCCAGTACTTC
>NA|TRBV6-5|NA|TRBJ1-6
CASRVIDSPLHF
TGTGCCAGCAGGGTCATAGATTCACCCCTCCACTTT
>NA|TRBV28|NA|TRBJ2-2
CASNELQDTGELFF
TGTGCCAGCAACGAGCTGCAGGACACCGGGGAGCTGTTTTTT
>TRBD1|TRBV5-1|NA|TRBJ2-5
CATSTGDRGKQETQYF
TGCGCCACCTCGACGGGGGACAGGGGGAAGCAAGAGACCCAGTACTTC
>NA|TRBV7-9|once|TRBJ2-7
CASSLEETGEQYF
TGTGCCAGCAGCTTAGAGGAGACGGGCGAGCAGTACTTC
>NA|TRBV18|NA|TRBJ1-4
CASSESMGAENDEKLFF
TGTGCCAGCTCAGAATCAATGGGGGCAGAGAACGATGAAAAACTGTTTTTT
>NA|TRBV5-1|NA|TRBJ1-3
CASKRDRYGNTIYF
TGCGCCAGCAAGAGGGACCGATACGGAAACACCATATATTTT